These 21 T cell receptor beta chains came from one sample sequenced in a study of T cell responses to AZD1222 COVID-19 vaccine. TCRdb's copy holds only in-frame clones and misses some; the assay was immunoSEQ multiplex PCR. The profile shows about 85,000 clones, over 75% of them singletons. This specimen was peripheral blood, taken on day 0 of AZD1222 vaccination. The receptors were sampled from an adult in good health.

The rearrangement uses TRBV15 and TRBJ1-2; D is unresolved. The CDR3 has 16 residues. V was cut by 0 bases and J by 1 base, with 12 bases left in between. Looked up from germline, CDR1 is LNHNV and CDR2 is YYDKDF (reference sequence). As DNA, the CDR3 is TGTGCCACCAGCAGAGATTCCGGCCAGTTTAACTATGGCTACACCTTC. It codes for CATSRDSGQFNYGYTF.

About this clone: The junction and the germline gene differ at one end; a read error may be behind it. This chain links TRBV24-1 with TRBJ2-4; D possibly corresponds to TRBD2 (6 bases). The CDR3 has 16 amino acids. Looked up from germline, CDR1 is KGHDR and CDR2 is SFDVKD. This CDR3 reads CATSDKPILAENIQYF. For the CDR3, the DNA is TGTGCCACCAGTGATAAACCCATACTAGCCGAAAACATTCAGTACTTC.

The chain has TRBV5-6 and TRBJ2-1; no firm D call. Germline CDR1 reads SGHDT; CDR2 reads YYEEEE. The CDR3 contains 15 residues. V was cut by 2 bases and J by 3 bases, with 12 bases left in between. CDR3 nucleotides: TGTGCCAGCAGCTTTTTAACAACGGACTACAATGAGCAGTTCTTC. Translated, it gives CASSFLTTDYNEQFF.

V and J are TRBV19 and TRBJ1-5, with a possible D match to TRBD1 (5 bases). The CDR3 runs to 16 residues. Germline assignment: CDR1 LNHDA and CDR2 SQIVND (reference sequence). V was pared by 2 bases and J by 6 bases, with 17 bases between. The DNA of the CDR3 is TGTGCCAGTAGTATATGGACACCCGGTAACAGTCAGCCCCAGCATTTT. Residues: CASSIWTPGNSQPQHF.

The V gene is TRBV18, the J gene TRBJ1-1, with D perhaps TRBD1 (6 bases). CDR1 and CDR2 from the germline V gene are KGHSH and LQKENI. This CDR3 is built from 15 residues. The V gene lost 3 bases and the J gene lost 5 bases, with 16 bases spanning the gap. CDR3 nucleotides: TGTGCCAGCTCACCTATAACAGGGACGGGGACTGAAGCTTTCTTT. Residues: CASSPITGTGTEAFF.

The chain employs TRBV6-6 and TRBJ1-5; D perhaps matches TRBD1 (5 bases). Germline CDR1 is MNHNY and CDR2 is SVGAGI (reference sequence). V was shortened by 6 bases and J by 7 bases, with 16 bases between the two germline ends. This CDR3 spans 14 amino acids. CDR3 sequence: CASRGTLLQQPQHF. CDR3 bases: TGTGCCAGCAGGGGGACCTTGTTGCAACAGCCCCAGCATTTT.

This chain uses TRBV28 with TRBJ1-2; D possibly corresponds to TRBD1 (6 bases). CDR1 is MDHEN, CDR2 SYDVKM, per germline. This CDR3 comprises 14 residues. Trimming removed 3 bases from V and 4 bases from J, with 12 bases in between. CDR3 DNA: TGTGCCAGCAGTTTGGACAGCTACCGCTATGGCTACACCTTC. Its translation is CASSLDSYRYGYTF.

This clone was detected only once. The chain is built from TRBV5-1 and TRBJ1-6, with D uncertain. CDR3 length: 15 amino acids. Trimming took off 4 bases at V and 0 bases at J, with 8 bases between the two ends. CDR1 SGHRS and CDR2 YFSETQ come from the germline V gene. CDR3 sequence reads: CASSGQGSYNSPLHF. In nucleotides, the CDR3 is TGCGCCAGCAGCGGGCAAGGCTCCTATAATTCACCCCTCCACTTT.

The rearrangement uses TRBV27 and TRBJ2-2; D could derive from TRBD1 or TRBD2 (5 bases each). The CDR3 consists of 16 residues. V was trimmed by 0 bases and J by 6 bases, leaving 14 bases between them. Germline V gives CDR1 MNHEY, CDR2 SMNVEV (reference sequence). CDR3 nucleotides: TGTGCCAGCAGTTTATCGGGGACCTTTGGGGCCGGGGAGCTGTTTTTT. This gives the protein CASSLSGTFGAGELFF.

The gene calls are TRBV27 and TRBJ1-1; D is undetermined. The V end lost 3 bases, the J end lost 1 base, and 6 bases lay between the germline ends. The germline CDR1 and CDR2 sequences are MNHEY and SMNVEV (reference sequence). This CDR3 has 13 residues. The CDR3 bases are TGTGCCAGCAGTTTGGGGAGGAACACTGAAGCTTTCTTT. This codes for CASSLGRNTEAFF.

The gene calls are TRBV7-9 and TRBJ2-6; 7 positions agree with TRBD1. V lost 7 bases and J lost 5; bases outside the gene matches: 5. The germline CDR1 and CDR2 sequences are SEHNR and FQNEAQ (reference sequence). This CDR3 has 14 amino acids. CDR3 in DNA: TGTGCCAGCACTAAGGGGGCTAGGGCCAACGTCCTGACTTTC. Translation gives CASTKGARANVLTF. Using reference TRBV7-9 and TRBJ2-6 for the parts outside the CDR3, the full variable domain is DTGVSQNPRHKITKRGQNVTFRCDPISEHNRLYWYRQTLGQGPEFLTYFQNEAQLEKSRLLSDRFSAERPKGSFSTLEIQRTEQGDSAMYLCASTKGARANVLTFGAGSRLTVL.

Here the CDR3 DNA reads TGTGCCAGCAGCCAAGAGAACTATGGCTACACCTTC. Protein: CASSQENYGYTF. The chain carries TRBV4-2 and TRBJ1-2; D gene uncertain. Germline-derived CDR1 and CDR2 are LGHNA and YNFKEQ. This CDR3 is built from 12 residues. Deletions cut 0 bases from V and 2 bases from J, with 1 base between.

The CDR3 spells CASSPRTSAIVDTQYF. The CDR3 DNA reads TGTGCCAGCAGCCCCAGGACTAGCGCTATCGTTGATACGCAGTATTTT. The chain uses TRBV5-8 and TRBJ2-3; 9 positions match TRBD2. Germline values: CDR1 SGHTS, CDR2 YDEGEE. J was trimmed by 6 bases and V by 4 bases; bases with no gene match: 12. The CDR3 consists of 16 residues.

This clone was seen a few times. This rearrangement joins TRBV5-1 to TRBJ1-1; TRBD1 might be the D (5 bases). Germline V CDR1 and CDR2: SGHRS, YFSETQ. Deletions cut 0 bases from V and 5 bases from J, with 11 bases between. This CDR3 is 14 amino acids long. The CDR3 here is CASSLAGLGTEAFF. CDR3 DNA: TGCGCCAGCAGCTTGGCAGGGCTAGGGACTGAAGCTTTCTTT.

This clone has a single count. CDR3 sequence (DNA): TGTGCCAGCAGTCCCCGGGACAGGGTCTATGGCTACACCTTC. This sequence encodes CASSPRDRVYGYTF. The chain employs TRBV2 and TRBJ1-2, with 9 bases aligning to TRBD1. V dropped 5 bases and J dropped 4; count of bases not matched to a gene: 5. The CDR3 contains 14 residues. Germline CDR1 is SNHLY and CDR2 is FYNNEI.

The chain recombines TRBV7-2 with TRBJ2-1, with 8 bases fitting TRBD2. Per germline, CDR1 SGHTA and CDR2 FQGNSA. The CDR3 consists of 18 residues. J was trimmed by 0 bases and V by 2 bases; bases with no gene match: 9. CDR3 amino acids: CASSLKTSGLSSYNEQFF. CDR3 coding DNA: TGTGCCAGCAGCTTAAAAACTAGCGGACTCAGCTCCTACAATGAGCAGTTCTTC.

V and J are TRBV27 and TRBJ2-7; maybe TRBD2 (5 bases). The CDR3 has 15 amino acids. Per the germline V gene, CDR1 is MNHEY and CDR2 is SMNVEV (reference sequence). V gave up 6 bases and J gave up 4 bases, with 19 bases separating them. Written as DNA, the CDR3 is TGTGCCAGCAGCCACTCTAACCCCTCGGGGTACGAGCAGTACTTC. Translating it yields CASSHSNPSGYEQYF.

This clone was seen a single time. The CDR3 sequence: CASSIEGNTGELFF. The CDR3 bases are TGTGCCAGTAGTATTGAGGGGAACACCGGGGAGCTGTTTTTT. J is TRBJ2-2 and V is TRBV19; tentative D call: TRBD2 (5 bases). This CDR3 has 14 amino acids. With 3 bases removed from V and 1 base from J, the gap between germline ends came to 6 bases. Germline V CDR1 and CDR2: LNHDA, SQIVND (reference sequence).

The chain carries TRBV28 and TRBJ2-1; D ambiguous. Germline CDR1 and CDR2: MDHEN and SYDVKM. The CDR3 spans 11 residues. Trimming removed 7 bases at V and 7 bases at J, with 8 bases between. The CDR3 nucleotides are TGTGCCAGCACCGTAAAGAATGAGCAGTTCTTC. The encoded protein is CASTVKNEQFF.

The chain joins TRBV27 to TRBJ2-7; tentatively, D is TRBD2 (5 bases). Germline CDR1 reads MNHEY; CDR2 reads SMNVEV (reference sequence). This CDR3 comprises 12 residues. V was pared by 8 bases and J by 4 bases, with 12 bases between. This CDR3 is CASGLRTYEQYF. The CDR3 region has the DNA TGTGCCAGCGGCCTTCGGACTTACGAGCAGTACTTC.

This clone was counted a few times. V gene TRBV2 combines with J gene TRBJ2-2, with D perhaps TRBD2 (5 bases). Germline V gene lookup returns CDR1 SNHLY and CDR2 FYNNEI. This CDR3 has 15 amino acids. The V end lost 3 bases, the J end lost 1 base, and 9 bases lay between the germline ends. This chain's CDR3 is CASSDSAGNTGELFF. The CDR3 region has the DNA TGTGCCAGCAGTGACAGTGCGGGGAACACCGGGGAGCTGTTTTTT.